These 24 T cell receptor beta chains were sequenced from one sample in a study of CD8 T cells in ankylosing spondylitis (dated by TCRdb to 2017 to 2019). Library prep was done by 5' RACE. The sample was run on an Illumina HiSeq 2500. TCRdb reanalyzed the raw reads on its own, using fastp at Q25 for trimming and MiXCR for clone calling, and kept in-frame beta chains. When rows share a CDR3 protein, they turn into one entry using the most common DNA and genes. Here the sample has about 280,000 distinct CDR3 sequences; 20% occur a single time. The ten largest clones add up to around 8% of the sample. Sample: blood, either unsorted or a sorted T cell fraction (not recorded which). The receptors were gathered from a male donor with ankylosing spondylitis or in good health (not recorded which).

This clonotype was counted only a few times. The chain combines TRBV7-9 with TRBJ2-1; TRBD2 might be the D (6 bases). The CDR3 totals 14 residues. Germline V CDR1 and CDR2: SEHNR, FQNEAQ (reference sequence). Between the trimmed V and J ends, which lost 3 bases and 2 bases, there was a span of 8 bases. The CDR3 DNA is TGTGCCAGCAGCTTGGAGGGTCCCTACAATGAGCAGTTCTTC. Translating it yields CASSLEGPYNEQFF.

In its sample, this clonotype was seen a few times. The V gene is TRBV12-3 or TRBV12-4, the J gene TRBJ2-1, with 9 positions matching TRBD2. This CDR3 has 14 residues. V was pared by 6 bases and J by 7 bases, with 7 bases of the junction left unmatched. CDR3 DNA sequence: TGTGCCAGCAGAACGACTAGCGGCGGAAATGAGCAGTTCTTC. The encoded protein is CASRTTSGGNEQFF.

In DNA, the CDR3 is TGTGCCAGCAGCCTGGATAGCGGGGGGCGGCAGTATTTT. This gives the protein CASSLDSGGRQYF. The chain employs TRBV5-4 and TRBJ2-3, with TRBD2 identical over 10 bases. The CDR3 covers 13 residues. Germline V gene data show CDR1 as SGHNT and CDR2 as YYREEE (reference sequence). The ends lost 4 bases at V and 11 bases at J; junction bases unmatched: 7.

This clonotype was picked up many times. This chain connects TRBV29-1 to TRBJ1-1, with D possibly being TRBD1 (6 bases). In germline, CDR1 is SQVTM, CDR2 ANQGSEA. The CDR3 contains 13 residues. Trimming pared 6 bases from V and 6 bases from J, leaving 17 bases between. The CDR3 coding sequence is TGCAGCGTAGTACCGGGACACACGCCTGAAGCTTTCTTT. Translation: CSVVPGHTPEAFF.

This chain links TRBV20-1 with TRBJ1-1, with no clear D. CDR3 length equals 14 residues. From germline, CDR1 is DFQATT and CDR2 SNEGSKA (reference sequence). The germline V and J ends were trimmed by 1 base and 5 bases, with 14 bases remaining between them. The CDR3 bases are TGCAGTGCTAGAGTAGGCCTCCTCGGGACTGAAGCTTTCTTT. As protein: CSARVGLLGTEAFF.

The genes are TRBV12-3 or TRBV12-4 and TRBJ2-1; 9 nucleotides line up with TRBD1. This CDR3 is 14 amino acids long. The trim removed 3 bases at V and 9 bases at J, leaving 6 bases unmatched. The CDR3 region is CASSFGTGRGEQFF. As DNA, the CDR3 is TGTGCCAGCAGTTTTGGGACAGGGAGAGGTGAGCAGTTCTTC.

The chain carries TRBV2 and TRBJ2-5, with D possibly called TRBD1 or TRBD2 (5 bases each). V was cut by 6 bases and J by 5 bases, with 16 bases left in between. Germline lookup yields CDR1 SNHLY and CDR2 FYNNEI. This CDR3 comprises 14 residues. The CDR3 loop reads CASSWVGVGETQYF. In nucleotides, the CDR3 is TGTGCCAGCAGCTGGGTGGGGGTTGGCGAGACCCAGTACTTC.

The table lists this clonotype with a few counts. One end of the junction fails to match germline, which may point to a read error. The genes are TRBV3-1 and TRBJ1-3, with a weak D call TRBD1 (5 bases). Germline assignment: CDR1 LGHDT and CDR2 YNNKEL (reference sequence). This CDR3 has 15 amino acids. CDR3 DNA: TGTGCCAGCAGTCAAGATGGCCAGGGCGCAGACACCATATATTTT. Amino acids: CASSQDGQGADTIYF.

J is TRBJ2-3 and V is TRBV28; perhaps TRBD1 as D (6 bases). The CDR3 consists of 15 residues. CDR1 is MDHEN and CDR2 is SYDVKM in the germline V gene. Trimming took 2 bases from V and 3 from J, leaving 12 bases between them. The CDR3 is CASSLAGQGTDTQYF. The DNA for the CDR3 is TGTGCCAGCAGTTTAGCTGGGCAGGGGACAGATACGCAGTATTTT.

The rearrangement joins TRBV20-1 to TRBJ2-7, with TRBD1 identical over 8 bases. Trimming cost V 3 bases and J 7 bases; bases outside gene matches: 8. The germline V gene has CDR1 DFQATT and CDR2 SNEGSKA (reference sequence). The CDR3 runs to 13 residues. DNA for the CDR3: TGCAGTGCTAGCCAGGGGGCAGGTTGGGAGCAGTACGTC. This encodes CSASQGAGWEQYV.

This clonotype has only a few counts. The rearrangement joins TRBV6-5 to TRBJ2-4, with D perhaps assigned TRBD1 or TRBD2 (6 bases each). V was cut by 6 bases and J by 6 bases, with 9 bases left in between. The CDR3 has 12 residues. Germline loops: CDR1 MNHEY, CDR2 SVGAGI. Here the CDR3 DNA reads TGTGCCAGCAGGGAGGGGGGAAACATTCAGTACTTC. This sequence encodes CASREGGNIQYF.

This clonotype was recorded many times. CDR3 amino acids: CAWSVASQETQYF. Written as DNA, the CDR3 is TGTGCCTGGAGTGTGGCCAGTCAAGAGACCCAGTACTTC. The chain joins TRBV30 to TRBJ2-5; D uncertain. Germline values: CDR1 GTSNPN, CDR2 SVGIG (reference sequence). CDR3 length equals 13 residues. Trimming took off 0 bases at V and 2 bases at J, with 7 bases between the two ends.

The V call is TRBV5-1, the J call TRBJ2-6; D gene ambiguous. Trimming shortened V by 1 base and J by 0 bases, and 8 bases separated the two germline ends. This CDR3 contains 16 residues. Looked up from germline, CDR1 is SGHRS and CDR2 is YFSETQ. The CDR3 protein is CASSLLIDSGANVLTF. The CDR3 region has the DNA TGCGCCAGCAGCTTGCTTATCGACTCTGGGGCCAACGTCCTGACTTTC. The variable domain in full, with the rest retrieved from reference TRBV5-1 and TRBJ2-6, is KAGVTQTPRYLIKTRGQQVTLSCSPISGHRSVSWYQQTPGQGLQFLFEYFSETQRNKGNFPGRFSGRQFSNSRSEMNVSTLELGDSALYLCASSLLIDSGANVLTFGAGSRLTVL.

This clonotype appeared a few times. The rearrangement links TRBV5-1 to TRBJ2-1; TRBD2 agrees at 7 bases. This CDR3 is built from 14 residues. Germline-derived CDR1 and CDR2 are SGHRS and YFSETQ. V lost 7 bases, J lost 0 bases, and 4 bases stayed unmatched. CDR3 sequence: CASQLAGSYNEQFF. The CDR3 region has the DNA TGCGCCAGCCAGTTAGCGGGCTCCTACAATGAGCAGTTCTTC.

This clonotype was seen once. The V and J genes are TRBV5-4 and TRBJ2-7; D unresolved. The CDR3 spans 14 residues. V lost 1 base and J 2 bases, leaving 10 bases between the germline ends. CDR1 and CDR2 from the germline V gene are SGHNT and YYREEE (reference sequence). The CDR3: CASSLSMTTYEQYV. Written as DNA, the CDR3 is TGTGCCAGCAGCTTGTCCATGACCACCTACGAGCAGTACGTC.

In this sample, this clonotype turned up a few times. J is TRBJ1-5 and V is TRBV12-3 or TRBV12-4; no clear D. V was shortened by 4 bases and J by 4 bases, with 8 bases between the two germline ends. The CDR3 runs 13 residues. The CDR3 loop is CASSWKVNQPQHF. CDR3 sequence (DNA): TGTGCCAGCAGTTGGAAAGTAAATCAGCCCCAGCATTTT.

This chain links TRBV20-1 with TRBJ1-2, with 7 bases that match TRBD1. CDR3 size: 13 residues. Germline V lookup: CDR1 DFQATT, CDR2 SNEGSKA (reference sequence). Germline trimming cut 6 bases from V and 4 bases from J; bases unmatched to any gene: 8. CDR3: CSASTGKGYGYTF. The CDR3 nucleotides read TGCAGTGCCTCGACAGGGAAGGGCTATGGCTACACCTTC.

The chain links TRBV9 to TRBJ1-2, with a tentative D call TRBD1 (5 bases). V dropped 0 bases and J dropped 3 bases, with 12 bases sitting between them. This CDR3 comprises 15 residues. Looked up from germline, CDR1 is SGDLS and CDR2 is YYNGEE. CDR3 coding DNA: TGTGCCAGCAGCGTAGCCATGGACAACCACTATGGCTACACCTTC. Its protein product is CASSVAMDNHYGYTF.

The chain has TRBV7-2 and TRBJ2-3; TRBD2 matches at 8 bases. V lost 6 bases to trimming and J lost 2 bases; unmatched junction nucleotides: 7. From germline, CDR1 is SGHTA and CDR2 FQGNSA. The CDR3 has 15 amino acids. The CDR3 DNA follows: TGTGCCAGCAGACTATCAGCGGGAGCCACAGATACGCAGTATTTT. It yields the protein CASRLSAGATDTQYF.

The chain joins TRBV24-1 to TRBJ2-2; no definite D call. This CDR3 comprises 13 residues. With 1 base removed from V and 5 bases from J, the gap between germline ends came to 4 bases. In germline, CDR1 is KGHDR, CDR2 SFDVKD. The CDR3 nucleotides are TGTGCCACCAGTGATTTCGAAACCGGGGAGCTGTTTTTT. It encodes CATSDFETGELFF.

V usage is TRBV27 and J usage is TRBJ2-3, with D maybe TRBD1 (6 bases). The CDR3 has 15 amino acids. Germline V gene sequence: CDR1 MNHEY, CDR2 SMNVEV (reference sequence). Trimming removed 0 bases at V and 5 bases at J, with 12 bases between. The CDR3 region has the DNA TGTGCCAGCAGTTTATCGTTTGGGGGCAGAGATACGCAGTATTTT. This encodes CASSLSFGGRDTQYF.

This chain joins TRBV11-2 and TRBJ2-2; TRBD2 is a possible D gene (5 bases). This CDR3 comprises 15 residues. Germline CDR1 and CDR2: SGHAT and FQNNGV. V lost 3 bases and J lost 6, with 14 bases in between. CDR3 DNA sequence: TGTGCCAGCAGCTTCCCGGGATTGGCCCCCGGGGAGCTGTTTTTT. Translating gives CASSFPGLAPGELFF. The full variable domain, with the rest looked up from reference TRBV11-2 and TRBJ2-2, is EAGVAQSPRYKIIEKRQSVAFWCNPISGHATLYWYQQILGQGPKLLIQFQNNGVVDDSQLPKDRFSAERLKGVDSTLKIQPAKLEDSAVYLCASSFPGLAPGELFFGEGSRLTVL.

This clonotype showed up just a few times. This sequence joins TRBV7-2 and TRBJ1-6; the D is unclear. Trimming removed 4 bases at V and 2 bases at J, with 0 bases between. This CDR3 is built from 12 residues. The germline gives CDR1 SGHTA, CDR2 FQGNSA. CDR3 bases: TGTGCCAGCAGCTCCTATAATTCACCCCTCCACTTT. Amino acid sequence: CASSSYNSPLHF.

This clonotype has more than one count but fewer than ten. The chain uses TRBV28 and TRBJ2-5; maybe TRBD2 (5 bases). This CDR3 region has 14 residues. Germline lookup yields CDR1 MDHEN and CDR2 SYDVKM. V dropped 3 bases and J dropped 5 bases, with 13 bases sitting between them. CDR3 loop: CASSFVGVGETQYF. Here the CDR3 DNA reads TGTGCCAGCAGTTTTGTGGGAGTCGGGGAGACCCAGTACTTC.